The clone carrying this TCR beta chain showed up many times. Its matching antigen is unknown. These data come from a study of Graves' ophthalmopathy and Graves' hyperthyroidism. General observations from the study: A majority of expanded thyroid clonotypes exceeding 0.001 frequency were likewise present in blood. Forecasting of ophthalmopathy progression by the model achieved less than 71% sensitivity and approximately 72% specificity.

Exclusion criteria comprised other autoimmune diseases, uncontrolled infections, pregnancy or lactation in patients. The source of the PBMCs was 9.5 to 10 ml of fresh peripheral blood. This CDR3 comprises 16 residues. Losses at the gene ends were 8 bases for V and 1 base for J; bases not matched to a gene: 12. The V gene's germline CDR1 is MNHEY and CDR2 SMNVEV (reference sequence). Researchers took RNA transcripts and amplified TCR beta CDR3 regions from them. The workflow started with a first-round RT-PCR run with HTBI primers and then moved on to a second-round multiplex PCR. In TCRdb, the multiplex PCR reads were re-called with MiXCR into one record per CDR3 protein. The table shows hundreds of thousands of distinct CDR3 sequences, with 20% to 25% occurring only once.

The clonotype comes from a woman aged 18-29 years with stable Graves' hyperthyroidism. Some clones in this sample may be carry-over from other donors' samples. The sequencing input was peripheral blood. The rearrangement joins TRBV27 to TRBJ2-7, with 9 bases matching TRBD1. The CDR3 here is CASGSRQGVKSYEQYF. CDR3 coding DNA: TGTGCCAGCGGTTCAAGACAGGGGGTTAAATCCTACGAGCAGTACTTC.